This T cell receptor (beta chain) was found in a study of blood T cell repertoires in COVID-19. Looking at the study overall: Acute and convalescent COVID-19 specimens originated in the United States, Italy and Spain.

In germline, CDR1 is SGHNT, CDR2 YYREEE (reference sequence). V was pared by 4 bases and J by 4 bases, with 21 bases of the junction left unmatched. The CDR3 totals 19 residues. Original handling: Reference gene primer amplification gave nucleated cell count estimates. The data were produced by immunoSEQ multiplex PCR, yet TCRdb's version contains in-frame clones alone and is incomplete. V, J and clone size were drawn from that table, and D and trimming were deduced from the DNA. The sample has tens of thousands of clones; around 91% are singletons. The clonotype was recovered from a human donor in a cohort sampled during active COVID-19. The rearrangement joins TRBV5-4 to TRBJ2-7; 9 bases line up with TRBD2. The specimen sequenced was peripheral blood. The CDR3 DNA is TGTGCCAGCAGCCCTTCCGGGTCCCGCGGGGGGGCTTTTAGGTACGAGCAGTACTTC. As protein: CASSPSGSRGGAFRYEQYF.